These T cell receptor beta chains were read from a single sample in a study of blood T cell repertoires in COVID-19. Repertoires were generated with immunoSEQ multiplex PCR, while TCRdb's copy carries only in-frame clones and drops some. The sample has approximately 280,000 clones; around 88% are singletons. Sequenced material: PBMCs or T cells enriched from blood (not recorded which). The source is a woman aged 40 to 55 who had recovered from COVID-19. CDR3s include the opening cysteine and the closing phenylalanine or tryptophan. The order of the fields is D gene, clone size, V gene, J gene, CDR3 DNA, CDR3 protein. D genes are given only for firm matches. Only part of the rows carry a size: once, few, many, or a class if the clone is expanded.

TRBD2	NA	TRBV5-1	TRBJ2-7	TGCGCCAGCAGCTCGGGGGCCGCAGCGGGAGCCTACGAGCAGTACTTC	CASSSGAAAGAYEQYF
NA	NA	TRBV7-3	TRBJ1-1	TGTGCCAGCAGCTTAACGGGGGAGGGGACGAACACTGAAGCTTTCTTT	CASSLTGEGTNTEAFF
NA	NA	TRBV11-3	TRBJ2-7	TGTGCCAGCAGCTGCCGCAGGGCCCTCGAGCAGTACTTC	CASSCRRALEQYF
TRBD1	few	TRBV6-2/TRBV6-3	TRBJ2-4	TGTGCCAGCAGTGCCCAAACAGGGGAATATAGAAACATTCAGTACTTC	CASSAQTGEYRNIQYF
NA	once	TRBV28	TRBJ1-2	TGTGCCAGTACTCAACAGCTTCGGAAGGCCGTACACTATGGCTACACCTTC	CASTQQLRKAVHYGYTF
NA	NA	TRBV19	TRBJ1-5	TGTGCCAGTAACGGAGGGGCGAATCAGCCCCAGCATTTT	CASNGGANQPQHF
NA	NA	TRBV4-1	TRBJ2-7	TGCGCCAGCAGCCAGGACTCCGCCTACGAGCAGTACTTC	CASSQDSAYEQYF
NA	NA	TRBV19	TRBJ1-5	TGTGCCAGTAGTAGACAGGCGAATCAGCCCCAGCATTTT	CASSRQANQPQHF
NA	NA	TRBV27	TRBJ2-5	TGTGCCAGCAGTGACGACCCGACGGGAAAAGAGACCCAGTACTTC	CASSDDPTGKETQYF
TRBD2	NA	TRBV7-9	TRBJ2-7	TGTGCCAGCAGCCGACACGGGACTAGCGCCCTCTACGAGCAGTACTTC	CASSRHGTSALYEQYF
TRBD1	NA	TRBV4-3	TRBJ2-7	TGCGCCAGCAGCCAAGGTCAGGGGGCCTACGAGCAGTACTTC	CASSQGQGAYEQYF
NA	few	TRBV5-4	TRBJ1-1	TGTGCCAGCAGCCGCCCAGACGGGGGGCCCGTTTCAGCTTTCTTT	CASSRPDGGPVSAFF
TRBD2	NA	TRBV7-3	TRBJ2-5	TGTGCCAGCCGGGCGGGAGACTCTGAGACCCAGTACTTC	CASRAGDSETQYF
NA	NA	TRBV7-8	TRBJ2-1	TGTGCCAGCAGCTTACGCGTTACCTACAATGAGCAGTTCTTC	CASSLRVTYNEQFF